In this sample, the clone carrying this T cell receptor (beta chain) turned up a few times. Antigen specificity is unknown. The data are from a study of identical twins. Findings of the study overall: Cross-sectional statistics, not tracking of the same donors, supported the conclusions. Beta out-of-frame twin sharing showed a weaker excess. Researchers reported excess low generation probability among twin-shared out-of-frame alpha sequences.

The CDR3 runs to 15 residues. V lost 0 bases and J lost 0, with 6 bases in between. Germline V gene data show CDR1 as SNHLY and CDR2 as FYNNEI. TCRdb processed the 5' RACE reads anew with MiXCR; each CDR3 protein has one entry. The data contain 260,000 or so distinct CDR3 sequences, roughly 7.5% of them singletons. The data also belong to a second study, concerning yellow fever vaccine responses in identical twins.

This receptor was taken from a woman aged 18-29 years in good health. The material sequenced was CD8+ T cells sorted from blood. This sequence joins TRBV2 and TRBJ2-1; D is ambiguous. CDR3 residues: CASSEAPSSYNEQFF. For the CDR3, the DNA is TGTGCCAGCAGTGAAGCGCCAAGCTCCTACAATGAGCAGTTCTTC.